Below, 27 T cell receptor beta chains from the same sample are listed, as sequenced in a study of TIL therapy for anti-PD-1-resistant metastatic lung cancer. The libraries were made with immunoSEQ v3. TCRdb's table, derived via immunoSEQ multiplex PCR, lists solely in-frame clones and lacks some. In the table there are approximately 40,000 clones, about 70% of which are singletons. Time point in this sample: pre-treatment sample, taken before nivolumab and TIL therapy. The material was blood, obtained at baseline. These receptors came from a person aged 25 to 85 with non-small cell lung cancer.

This chain uses TRBV4-2 with TRBJ2-1; TRBD2 matches at 8 bases. J gave up 7 bases and V 6 bases, and 11 bases lay outside the gene matches. Germline CDR1 and CDR2: LGHNA and YNFKEQ. The CDR3 is made up of 15 amino acids. The CDR3 protein is CASSETAGGRNEQFF. The DNA of the CDR3 is TGTGCCAGCAGTGAGACTGCGGGGGGTAGGAATGAGCAGTTCTTC.

This chain uses TRBV9 with TRBJ2-1; TRBD2 matches at 7 bases. Unmatched junction bases numbered 3, after V lost 7 bases and J lost 8 bases. In germline, CDR1 is SGDLS, CDR2 YYNGEE. The CDR3 has 11 amino acids. CDR3 in amino acids: CASGLGYEQFF. Here the CDR3 DNA reads TGTGCCAGCGGACTAGGCTATGAGCAGTTCTTC.

The gene calls are TRBV28 and TRBJ2-6, with D possibly matching TRBD2 (5 bases). The V end was cut by 3 bases, the J end by 0 bases, with 12 bases between. The CDR3 extends over 17 amino acids. The germline V gene encodes CDR1 MDHEN and CDR2 SYDVKM. The CDR3 DNA is TGTGCCAGCAGTTTTGGGCCAGAGGGCTCTGGGGCCAACGTCCTGACTTTC. Translation: CASSFGPEGSGANVLTF.

Only a few counts were recorded for this clone. V and J are TRBV7-2 and TRBJ2-7; 7 bases line up with TRBD2. Germline CDR1 SGHTA, CDR2 FQGNSA. This CDR3 is built from 14 residues. Germline trimming cut 5 bases from V and 2 bases from J; bases unmatched to any gene: 6. The CDR3 protein is CASSAPAGAYEQYF. The CDR3 DNA follows: TGTGCCAGCAGCGCCCCCGCGGGGGCCTACGAGCAGTACTTC. The whole variable domain, remainder taken from reference TRBV7-2 and TRBJ2-7, is GAGVSQSPSNKVTEKGKDVELRCDPISGHTALYWYRQSLGQGLEFLIYFQGNSAPDKSGLPSDRFSAERTGGSVSTLTIQRTQQEDSAVYLCASSAPAGAYEQYFGPGTRLTVT.

V usage is TRBV7-3 and J usage is TRBJ2-2; TRBD1 might be the D (6 bases). Deletions cut 5 bases from V and 6 bases from J, with 10 bases between. Per the germline V gene, CDR1 is SGHTA and CDR2 is FQGTGA. There are 13 residues in the CDR3. The DNA of the CDR3 is TGTGCCAGCAGCGGCAGGGGCCCCGGGGAGCTGTTTTTT. This encodes CASSGRGPGELFF.

CDR3 nucleotides: TGCGCCAGCAGCCAGACATGGAACAGGAAACTCCCGGGAACCCAGTACTTC. Translated: CASSQTWNRKLPGTQYF. This rearrangement joins TRBV5-1 to TRBJ2-5; D may match TRBD1 or TRBD2 (5 bases each). Looked up from germline, CDR1 is SGHRS and CDR2 is YFSETQ. V gave up 4 bases and J gave up 8 bases, with 27 bases separating them. This CDR3 is 17 amino acids long.

The chain links TRBV7-2 to TRBJ2-1; the match to TRBD2 covers 9 bases. The CDR3 covers 15 residues. The V gene end was trimmed by 5 bases and the J gene end by 8 bases; junction bases not matched to a gene: 10. Germline V gene lookup returns CDR1 SGHTA and CDR2 FQGNSA. This chain's CDR3 is CASSRTSDGGYEQFF. The CDR3 DNA reads TGTGCCAGCAGCCGGACTAGCGATGGTGGGTATGAGCAGTTCTTC.

The chain has TRBV4-3 and TRBJ2-1; D is perhaps TRBD1 or TRBD2 (5 bases each). V lost 3 bases and J 7 bases, leaving 19 bases between the germline ends. The germline V gene encodes CDR1 LGHNA and CDR2 YSLEER. This CDR3 comprises 16 residues. The CDR3 bases are TGCGCCAGCAGCCAGGCAACAGGTTGGGGGTGGAATGAGCAGTTCTTC. It is translated as CASSQATGWGWNEQFF.

This chain uses TRBV7-2 with TRBJ2-7, with D unclear. Germline values: CDR1 SGHTA, CDR2 FQGNSA. V lost 5 bases, J lost 2 bases, and 16 bases lay in between. CDR3 length: 15 residues. The CDR3 region is CASSPTALSPYEQYF. The CDR3 DNA reads as TGTGCCAGCAGCCCCACGGCCCTCTCCCCCTACGAGCAGTACTTC.

The CDR3 spells CASSESGGGYGYTF. The CDR3 coding sequence is TGTGCCAGCAGCGAGTCGGGGGGAGGCTATGGCTACACCTTC. J is TRBJ1-2 and V is TRBV9; weak D call: TRBD1 (5 bases). Germline V CDR1 and CDR2: SGDLS, YYNGEE. This CDR3 has 14 amino acids. V was pared by 3 bases and J by 4 bases, with 13 bases between.

The rearrangement joins TRBV2 to TRBJ2-1, with 8 nucleotides matching TRBD1. V was pared by 8 bases and J by 6 bases, with 9 bases of the junction left unmatched. CDR3 size: 14 residues. CDR1 SNHLY and CDR2 FYNNEI come from the germline V gene. CDR3 bases: TGTGCCAGCCCGACCCCAGACAGGGGCAATGAGCAGTTCTTC. Translated, it gives CASPTPDRGNEQFF.

This clone was counted a few times. The J gene is TRBJ2-7, the V gene TRBV7-3; D call uncertain. Germline V lookup: CDR1 SGHTA, CDR2 FQGTGA. This CDR3 has 13 amino acids. The V gene lost 2 bases and the J gene lost 2 bases, with 7 bases spanning the gap. The CDR3 DNA reads TGTGCCAGCAGCTTACAGGCCGCCTACGAGCAGTACTTC. Translating it yields CASSLQAAYEQYF.

Only a few counts were recorded for this clone. The chain joins TRBV19 to TRBJ2-7, with 7 bases identical to TRBD1. J was trimmed by 3 bases and V by 6 bases; bases with no gene match: 5. The CDR3 runs to 13 residues. Germline CDR1 reads LNHDA; CDR2 reads SQIVND (reference sequence). CDR3 protein: CASSRQGFYEQYF. CDR3 nucleotide sequence: TGTGCCAGTAGCCGACAGGGTTTCTACGAGCAGTACTTC. Combining the CDR3 with reference TRBV19 and TRBJ2-7 gives the whole variable domain DGGITQSPKYLFRKEGQNVTLSCEQNLNHDAMYWYRQDPGQGLRLIYYSQIVNDFQKGDIAEGYSVSREKKESFPLTVTSAQKNPTAFYLCASSRQGFYEQYFGPGTRLTVT.

The rearrangement uses TRBV7-6 and TRBJ1-1; D ambiguous. In germline, CDR1 is SGHVS, CDR2 FNYEAQ. The V gene lost 7 bases and the J gene lost 1 base, with 19 bases spanning the gap. The CDR3 is made up of 16 amino acids. CDR3 coding DNA: TGTGCCAGCAAGGAAGTGGTGGAGCTTCCGAACACTGAAGCTTTCTTT. As protein: CASKEVVELPNTEAFF.

This rearrangement joins TRBV7-9 to TRBJ2-5; D unclear. The V gene lost 2 bases and the J gene lost 3 bases, with 10 bases spanning the gap. The CDR3 is 14 amino acids. Per germline, CDR1 SEHNR and CDR2 FQNEAQ (reference sequence). CDR3 nucleotides: TGTGCCAGCAGCTTATTGGACCAGGAAGAGACCCAGTACTTC. Its translation: CASSLLDQEETQYF.

V and J are TRBV7-2 and TRBJ1-1, with D unresolved. V was trimmed by 0 bases and J by 4 bases, leaving 9 bases between them. Per the germline V gene, CDR1 is SGHTA and CDR2 is FQGNSA. CDR3 length: 14 amino acids. The CDR3 region has the DNA TGTGCCAGCAGCTTAGCGTTTCAGACCACTGAAGCTTTCTTT. It yields the protein CASSLAFQTTEAFF.

The rearrangement links TRBV5-1 to TRBJ2-7; 9 bases align to TRBD2. The V gene end was trimmed by 0 bases and the J gene end by 6 bases; junction bases not matched to a gene: 4. Germline CDR1 reads SGHRS; CDR2 reads YFSETQ. The CDR3 sequence is 14 residues long. This CDR3 reads CASSLVAGVSEQYF. CDR3 DNA sequence: TGCGCCAGCAGCTTGGTAGCGGGAGTATCCGAGCAGTACTTC. Based on the CDR3 plus reference TRBV5-1 and TRBJ2-7, the full variable domain is KAGVTQTPRYLIKTRGQQVTLSCSPISGHRSVSWYQQTPGQGLQFLFEYFSETQRNKGNFPGRFSGRQFSNSRSEMNVSTLELGDSALYLCASSLVAGVSEQYFGPGTRLTVT.

The V and J genes are TRBV4-1 and TRBJ1-2; 7 bases are shared with TRBD1. V shed 2 bases, J shed 6 bases, and the junction held 6 bases outside the gene matches. The CDR3 has 14 amino acids. CDR1 and CDR2 from the germline V gene are MGHRA and YSYEKL. The CDR3 coding sequence is TGCGCCAGCAGCCAAACCGGGACAGATGATGGCTACACCTTC. Its protein is CASSQTGTDDGYTF.

V is TRBV4-2 and J is TRBJ1-2, with D tentatively TRBD1 (5 bases). The germline V and J ends were trimmed by 1 base and 8 bases, with 11 bases remaining between them. There are 13 residues in the CDR3. Germline CDR1 and CDR2: LGHNA and YNFKEQ. In DNA, the CDR3 is TGTGCCAGCAGCCAAGGCCAGGGCGTGGGCTACACCTTC. This codes for CASSQGQGVGYTF.

The V call is TRBV7-8, the J call TRBJ1-4, with D possibly TRBD1 on 6 matching bases. The germline CDR1 and CDR2 sequences are SGHVS and FQNEAQ. The V and J ends lost 5 bases and 8 bases respectively, with 15 bases between them. This CDR3 region has 14 residues. The CDR3 loop reads CASSPSRTEEKLFF. The CDR3 DNA follows: TGTGCCAGCAGCCCATCTAGGACAGAAGAAAAACTGTTTTTT.

The gene calls are TRBV9 and TRBJ2-7; possibly TRBD2 for D (5 bases). V gave up 0 bases and J gave up 2 bases, with 12 bases separating them. CDR1 and CDR2 (germline): SGDLS, YYNGEE. The CDR3 runs to 15 residues. CDR3 region: CASSVGSASTYEQYF. The CDR3 DNA follows: TGTGCCAGCAGCGTAGGATCGGCTAGCACCTACGAGCAGTACTTC.

J is TRBJ2-7 and V is TRBV19; 8 bases are a match to TRBD2. V was pared by 0 bases and J by 3 bases, with 7 bases of the junction left unmatched. The CDR3 spans 16 residues. Per germline, CDR1 LNHDA and CDR2 SQIVND (reference sequence). The CDR3 sequence is CASSIDRASGYYEQYF. The CDR3 DNA sequence: TGTGCCAGTAGTATAGATCGGGCTAGCGGGTACTACGAGCAGTACTTC. The whole variable domain, filled in from reference TRBV19 and TRBJ2-7, reads DGGITQSPKYLFRKEGQNVTLSCEQNLNHDAMYWYRQDPGQGLRLIYYSQIVNDFQKGDIAEGYSVSREKKESFPLTVTSAQKNPTAFYLCASSIDRASGYYEQYFGPGTRLTVT.

The chain has TRBV12-2 and TRBJ1-1. TRBV12-2 constitutes a pseudogene. The CDR3 is 16 amino acids. This chain's CDR3 is CASRLARKGLNTEAFF. The DNA of the CDR3 is TGTGCAAGTCGCTTAGCGCGAAAGGGACTGAACACTGAAGCTTTCTTT.

The V call is TRBV7-2, the J call TRBJ1-2; D uncertain. The V gene lost 8 bases and the J gene lost 4 bases, with 11 bases spanning the gap. CDR1 is SGHTA, CDR2 FQGNSA, per germline. The CDR3 runs 12 residues. The CDR3 loop is CASRPSGYGYTF. As DNA, the CDR3 is TGTGCCAGCCGCCCCAGCGGCTATGGCTACACCTTC.

The chain has TRBV28 and TRBJ1-6; 8 bases are shared with TRBD1. V shed 4 bases and J 6 bases; nucleotides not matched to a gene: 11. Germline V lookup: CDR1 MDHEN, CDR2 SYDVKM. The CDR3 sequence is 17 residues long. The chain's CDR3 is CASSYNRRGLRNSPLHF. In DNA, the CDR3 is TGTGCCAGCAGTTACAACCGCAGGGGGCTACGTAATTCACCCCTCCACTTT.

This chain links TRBV28 with TRBJ1-1; D perhaps matches TRBD1 (6 bases). The CDR3 consists of 15 residues. Germline-derived CDR1 and CDR2 are MDHEN and SYDVKM. Trimming shortened V by 11 bases and J by 1 base, and 20 bases separated the two germline ends. This CDR3 reads CAGTTGGHPNTEAFF. The CDR3 DNA reads as TGTGCCGGCACAACCGGGGGACATCCGAACACTGAAGCTTTCTTT. The full variable domain, its missing parts supplied by reference TRBV28 and TRBJ1-1, is DVKVTQSSRYLVKRTGEKVFLECVQDMDHENMFWYRQDPGLGLRLIYFSYDVKMKEKGDIPEGYSVSREKKERFSLILESASTNQTSMYLCAGTTGGHPNTEAFFGQGTRLTVV.

This sequence joins TRBV5-4 and TRBJ1-1; D not certain. The CDR3 is made up of 15 amino acids. V lost 0 bases and J lost 1, with 10 bases in between. CDR1 and CDR2 (germline): SGHNT, YYREEE (reference sequence). CDR3 residues: CASSLAGKRNTEAFF. The CDR3 DNA reads TGTGCCAGCAGCTTGGCCGGAAAACGGAACACTGAAGCTTTCTTT.